These 6 T cell receptor beta chains share one sample of origin, sequenced in a study of cytomegalovirus exposure and HLA in healthy donors (dated by TCRdb to between 2016 and 2019). Library generation was performed with the immunoSEQ multiplex PCR assay. TCRdb mirrors the immuneACCESS table, restricted to in-frame sequences. Some clones are absent from its copies; in checked studies, under half trace to an unresolved V gene, and the reason for the others is unknown. This sample is represented by some 65,000 clones; around 97% of them were singletons. Over 2% of the sample belongs to the ten largest clones. The sequenced sample consisted of PBMCs. Source of these receptors: a young man in good health and CMV-seronegative.

The chain combines TRBV11-1 with TRBJ1-1; 10 bases are shared with TRBD1. Germline CDR1 and CDR2: SGHAT and FQDESV (reference sequence). This CDR3 has 13 residues. The V segment lost 1 base and the J segment 8 bases; nucleotides outside the gene matches: 1. In nucleotides, the CDR3 is TGTGCCAGCAGCTTAGAGGGACAGGGGGAAGCTTTCTTT. Residues: CASSLEGQGEAFF.

V is TRBV18 and J is TRBJ1-5, with TRBD1 as a possible D gene (5 bases). There are 16 residues in the CDR3. Trimming removed 2 bases from V and 0 bases from J, with 11 bases in between. The V gene's germline CDR1 is KGHSH and CDR2 LQKENI. The CDR3 bases are TGTGCCAGCTCACCAAGCGGGACGGATAGCAATCAGCCCCAGCATTTT. Translated: CASSPSGTDSNQPQHF.

The V and J genes are TRBV5-6 and TRBJ2-7; 10 nucleotides align to TRBD1. The CDR3 extends over 15 amino acids. V was clipped by 4 bases and J by 5 bases; unmatched bases: 9. CDR1 and CDR2 from the germline V gene are SGHDT and YYEEEE. DNA for the CDR3: TGTGCCAGCAGCCTGAGGGTCGGGACAGGGGACGAGCAGTACTTC. Translating it yields CASSLRVGTGDEQYF.

The chain is built from TRBV4-1 and TRBJ1-5; TRBD1 matches at 7 bases. Germline CDR1 and CDR2: MGHRA and YSYEKL. V lost 5 bases to trimming and J lost 2 bases; unmatched junction nucleotides: 3. The CDR3 extends over 14 amino acids. CDR3 amino acids: CASSAGQGNQPQHF. The CDR3 DNA is TGCGCCAGCAGCGCTGGACAGGGCAATCAGCCCCAGCATTTT.

V and J are TRBV11-3 and TRBJ2-5, with D perhaps matching TRBD2 (6 bases). Trimming left V 5 bases short and J 3 bases short, with 22 bases between. CDR1 and CDR2 (germline): SGHNT, YENEEA. The CDR3 spans 17 residues. CDR3 nucleotides: TGTGCCAGCAGCCCCTTTAGGCCGGCGGGAAGGGAAGAGACCCAGTACTTC. This translates into CASSPFRPAGREETQYF.

The chain recombines TRBV7-9 with TRBJ2-5, with TRBD2 identical over 9 bases. CDR1 is SEHNR, CDR2 FQNEAQ, per germline (reference sequence). The CDR3 runs to 16 residues. V gave up 5 bases and J gave up 2 bases; unmatched junction bases: 9. In nucleotides, the CDR3 is TGTGCCAGCAGCCCGTGGGGAAGCGGGGGGCAAGAGACCCAGTACTTC. Protein product: CASSPWGSGGQETQYF.